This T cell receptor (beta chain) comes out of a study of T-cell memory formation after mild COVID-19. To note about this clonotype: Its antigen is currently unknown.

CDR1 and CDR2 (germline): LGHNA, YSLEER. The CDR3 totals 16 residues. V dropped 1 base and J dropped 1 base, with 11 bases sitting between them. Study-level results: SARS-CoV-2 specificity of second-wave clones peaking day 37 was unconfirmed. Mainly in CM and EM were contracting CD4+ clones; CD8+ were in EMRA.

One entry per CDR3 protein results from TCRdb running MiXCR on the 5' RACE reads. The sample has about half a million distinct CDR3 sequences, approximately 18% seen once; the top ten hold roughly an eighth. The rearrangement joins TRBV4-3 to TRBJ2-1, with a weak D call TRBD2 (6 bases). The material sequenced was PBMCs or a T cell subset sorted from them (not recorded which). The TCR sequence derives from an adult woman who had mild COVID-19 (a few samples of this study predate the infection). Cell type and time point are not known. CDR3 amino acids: CASSQGAGFSYNEQFF. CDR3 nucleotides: TGCGCCAGCAGCCAAGGGGCGGGGTTTTCCTACAATGAGCAGTTCTTC.